This TCR beta chain comes out of a study of beta chain features in type 1 diabetes. TCRB transcripts that were expressed got sequenced, as all of the isolated RNA had been reverse transcribed. Sequencing was performed with immunoSEQ multiplex PCR; in TCRdb, only in-frame clones are kept and a portion is missing. The table has about 230,000 clones, about 9.3% seen once. Sorted populations all exceeded 98% purity. The sequence derives from a woman between 18 and 30 years old in good health. Sequences were obtained from naive CD4+ T cells from blood.

The DNA for the CDR3 is TGTGCCAGCAGTTCGGGGTCCACAGATACGCAGTATTTT. It encodes CASSSGSTDTQYF. The rearrangement uses TRBV27 and TRBJ2-3; possibly TRBD2 for D (5 bases). There are 13 residues in the CDR3. Trimming removed 4 bases at V and 2 bases at J, with 7 bases between. Germline CDR1 reads MNHEY; CDR2 reads SMNVEV (reference sequence).